Described below is a single T cell receptor beta chain sequence and its context. This sample is drawn from a study of T cells in Graves' hyperthyroidism and ophthalmopathy. The CDR3 sequence is 17 residues long. CDR1 is SGDLS, CDR2 YYNGEE, per germline. The trim removed 4 bases at V and 6 bases at J, leaving 12 bases unmatched. TCR beta CDR3 region amplification was performed from RNA transcripts. HTBI primers were the set used in a first-round RT-PCR of the TCR CDR3. In TCRdb, the multiplex PCR reads were re-called with MiXCR into one record per CDR3 protein. The sample consists of around 240,000 distinct CDR3 sequences, about 16% of them appearing once.

The rearrangement links TRBV9 to TRBJ2-2; TRBD1 agrees at 10 bases. The receptor was isolated from a woman aged 18-35 years with Graves' ophthalmopathy. The sequenced sample was blood. CDR3 nucleotide sequence: TGTGCCAGCAGCCCGAGGGGACAGGGGTCGATCGCCGGGGAGCTGTTTTTT. Protein product: CASSPRGQGSIAGELFF.